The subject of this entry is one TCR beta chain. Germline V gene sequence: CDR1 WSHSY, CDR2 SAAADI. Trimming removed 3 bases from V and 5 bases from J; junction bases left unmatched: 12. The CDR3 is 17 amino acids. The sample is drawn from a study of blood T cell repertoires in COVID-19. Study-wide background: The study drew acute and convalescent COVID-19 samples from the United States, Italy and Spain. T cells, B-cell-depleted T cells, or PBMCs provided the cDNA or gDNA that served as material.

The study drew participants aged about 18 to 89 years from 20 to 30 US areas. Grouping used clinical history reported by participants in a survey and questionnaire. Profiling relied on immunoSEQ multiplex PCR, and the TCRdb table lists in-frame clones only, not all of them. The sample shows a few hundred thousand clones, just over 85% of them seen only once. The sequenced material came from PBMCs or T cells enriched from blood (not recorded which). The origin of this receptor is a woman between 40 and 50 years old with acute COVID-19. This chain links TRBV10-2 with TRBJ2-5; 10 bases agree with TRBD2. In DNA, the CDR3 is TGCGCCAGCAGTGATGGTCGGCTAGCGGGAGTGTTCGAGACCCAGTACTTC. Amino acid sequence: CASSDGRLAGVFETQYF.